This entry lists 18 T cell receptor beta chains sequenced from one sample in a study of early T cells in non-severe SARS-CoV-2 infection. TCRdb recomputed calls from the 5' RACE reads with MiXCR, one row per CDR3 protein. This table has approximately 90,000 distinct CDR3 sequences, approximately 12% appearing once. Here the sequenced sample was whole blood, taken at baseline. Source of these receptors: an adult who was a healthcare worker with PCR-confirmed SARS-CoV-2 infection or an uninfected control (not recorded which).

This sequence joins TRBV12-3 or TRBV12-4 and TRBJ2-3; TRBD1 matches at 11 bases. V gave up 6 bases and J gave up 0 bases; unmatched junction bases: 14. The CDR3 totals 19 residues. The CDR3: CASSPRGPGTGGSTDTQYF. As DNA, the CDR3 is TGTGCCAGCAGCCCGCGGGGTCCCGGGACAGGGGGTAGCACAGATACGCAGTATTTT.

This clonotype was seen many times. This chain's CDR3 is CSVASQETQYF. The DNA for the CDR3 is TGCAGCGTTGCATCTCAAGAGACCCAGTACTTC. The rearrangement links TRBV29-1 to TRBJ2-5; D uncertain. Per the germline V gene, CDR1 is SQVTM and CDR2 is ANQGSEA. The CDR3 is made up of 11 amino acids. The ends were cut back, 4 bases at V and 2 bases at J, with 5 bases in the middle.

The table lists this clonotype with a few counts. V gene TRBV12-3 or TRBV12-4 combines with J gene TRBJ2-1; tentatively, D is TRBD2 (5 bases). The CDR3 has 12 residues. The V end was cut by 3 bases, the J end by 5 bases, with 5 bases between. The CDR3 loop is CASSLTNNEQFF. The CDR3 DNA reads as TGTGCCAGCAGTTTGACTAACAATGAGCAGTTCTTC.

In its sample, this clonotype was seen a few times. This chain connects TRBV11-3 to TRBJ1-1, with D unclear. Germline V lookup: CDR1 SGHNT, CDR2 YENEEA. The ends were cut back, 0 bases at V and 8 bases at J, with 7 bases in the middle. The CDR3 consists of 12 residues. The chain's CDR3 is CASSLESGEAFF. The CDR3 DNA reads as TGTGCCAGCAGCTTAGAATCCGGAGAAGCTTTCTTT.

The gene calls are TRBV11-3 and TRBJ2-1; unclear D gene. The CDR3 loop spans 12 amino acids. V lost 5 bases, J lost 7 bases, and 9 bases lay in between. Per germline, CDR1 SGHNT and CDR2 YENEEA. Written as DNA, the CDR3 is TGTGCCAGCAGCAGCTATCGGAATGAGCAGTTCTTC. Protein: CASSSYRNEQFF. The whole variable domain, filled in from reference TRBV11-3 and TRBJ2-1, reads EAGVVQSPRYKIIEKKQPVAFWCNPISGHNTLYWYLQNLGQGPELLIRYENEEAVDDSQLPKDRFSAERLKGVDSTLKIQPAELGDSAVYLCASSSYRNEQFFGPGTRLTVL.

CDR3 protein: CSVGGRLNEKLFF. CDR3 nucleotides: TGCAGCGTTGGAGGACGACTGAATGAAAAACTGTTTTTT. The genes are TRBV29-1 and TRBJ1-4; D not certain. Germline-derived CDR1 and CDR2 are SQVTM and ANQGSEA. There are 13 residues in the CDR3. The V and J ends lost 4 bases and 5 bases respectively, with 11 bases between them.

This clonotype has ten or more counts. In nucleotides, the CDR3 is TGCAGCGTTGTCGGCAGGGACTATGGCTACACCTTC. It specifies CSVVGRDYGYTF. The chain joins TRBV29-1 to TRBJ1-2; D may be TRBD1 (5 bases). Trimming took 4 bases from V and 3 from J, leaving 9 bases between them. Germline CDR1 SQVTM, CDR2 ANQGSEA. The CDR3 runs 12 residues.

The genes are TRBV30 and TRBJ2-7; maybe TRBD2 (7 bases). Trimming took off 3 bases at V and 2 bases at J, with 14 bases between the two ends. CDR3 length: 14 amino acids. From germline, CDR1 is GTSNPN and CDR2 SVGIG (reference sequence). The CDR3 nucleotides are TGTGCCTGGAGAGTCACAGGGAGGGCCTACGAGCAGTACTTC. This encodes CAWRVTGRAYEQYF.

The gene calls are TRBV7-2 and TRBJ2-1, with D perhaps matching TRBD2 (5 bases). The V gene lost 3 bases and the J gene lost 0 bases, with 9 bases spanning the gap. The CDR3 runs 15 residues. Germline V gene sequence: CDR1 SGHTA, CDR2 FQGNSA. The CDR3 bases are TGTGCCAGCAGCTTGATAGCGAGCTCCTACAATGAGCAGTTCTTC. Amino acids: CASSLIASSYNEQFF.

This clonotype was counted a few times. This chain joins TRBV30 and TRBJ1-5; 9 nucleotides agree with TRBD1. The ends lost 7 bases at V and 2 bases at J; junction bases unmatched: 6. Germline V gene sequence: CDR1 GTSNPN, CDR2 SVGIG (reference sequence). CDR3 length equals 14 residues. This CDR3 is CAFGQGKGNQPQHF. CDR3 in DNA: TGTGCCTTTGGACAGGGGAAAGGCAATCAGCCCCAGCATTTT.

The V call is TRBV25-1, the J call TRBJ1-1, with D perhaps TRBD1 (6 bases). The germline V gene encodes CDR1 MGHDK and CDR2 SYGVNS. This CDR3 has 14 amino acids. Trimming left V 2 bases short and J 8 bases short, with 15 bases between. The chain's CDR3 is CASSEIGEGGEAFF. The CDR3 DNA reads TGTGCCAGCAGTGAAATCGGGGAAGGGGGAGAAGCTTTCTTT.

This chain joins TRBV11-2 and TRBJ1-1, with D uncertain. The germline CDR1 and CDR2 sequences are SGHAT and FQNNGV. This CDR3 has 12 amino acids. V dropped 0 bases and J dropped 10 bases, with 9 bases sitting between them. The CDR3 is CASSLDRQRAFF. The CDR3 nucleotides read TGTGCCAGCAGCTTAGATAGGCAACGAGCTTTCTTT. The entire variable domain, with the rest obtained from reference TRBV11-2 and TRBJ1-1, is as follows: EAGVAQSPRYKIIEKRQSVAFWCNPISGHATLYWYQQILGQGPKLLIQFQNNGVVDDSQLPKDRFSAERLKGVDSTLKIQPAKLEDSAVYLCASSLDRQRAFFGQGTRLTVV.

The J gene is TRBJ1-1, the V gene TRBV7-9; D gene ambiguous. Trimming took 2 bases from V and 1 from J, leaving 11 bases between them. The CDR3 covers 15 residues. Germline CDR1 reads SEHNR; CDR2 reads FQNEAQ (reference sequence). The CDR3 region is CASSLLTQPNTEAFF. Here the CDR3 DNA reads TGTGCCAGCAGCTTATTAACACAGCCGAACACTGAAGCTTTCTTT.

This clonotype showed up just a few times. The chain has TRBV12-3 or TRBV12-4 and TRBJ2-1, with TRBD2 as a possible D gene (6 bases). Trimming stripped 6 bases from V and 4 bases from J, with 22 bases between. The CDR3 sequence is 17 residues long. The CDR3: CASSFPATGEWYNEQFF. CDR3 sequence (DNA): TGTGCCAGCAGCTTTCCCGCTACGGGAGAATGGTACAATGAGCAGTTCTTC.

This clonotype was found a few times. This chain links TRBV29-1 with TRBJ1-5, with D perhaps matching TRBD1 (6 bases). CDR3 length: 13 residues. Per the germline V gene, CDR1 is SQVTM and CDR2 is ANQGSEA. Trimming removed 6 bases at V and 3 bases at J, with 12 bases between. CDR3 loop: CSVLQGINQPQHF. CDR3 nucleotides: TGCAGCGTCCTGCAGGGGATCAATCAGCCCCAGCATTTT.

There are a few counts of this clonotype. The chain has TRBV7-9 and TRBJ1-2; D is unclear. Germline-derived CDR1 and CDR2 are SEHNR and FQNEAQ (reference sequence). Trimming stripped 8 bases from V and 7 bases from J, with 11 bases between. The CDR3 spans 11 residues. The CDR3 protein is CASSQGFGYTF. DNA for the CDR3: TGTGCCAGCTCCCAAGGGTTTGGCTACACCTTC.

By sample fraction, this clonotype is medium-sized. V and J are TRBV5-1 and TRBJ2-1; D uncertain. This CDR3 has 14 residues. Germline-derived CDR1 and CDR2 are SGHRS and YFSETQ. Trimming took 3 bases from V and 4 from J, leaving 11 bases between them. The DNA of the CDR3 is TGCGCCAGCAGCTCATCCCCGGGTTACAATGAGCAGTTCTTC. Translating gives CASSSSPGYNEQFF.

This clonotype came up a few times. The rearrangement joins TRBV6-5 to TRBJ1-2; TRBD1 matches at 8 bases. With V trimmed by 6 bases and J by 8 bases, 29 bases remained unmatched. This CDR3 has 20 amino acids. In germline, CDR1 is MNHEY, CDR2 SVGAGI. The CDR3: CASSPMARETGAARGAGYTF. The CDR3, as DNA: TGTGCCAGCAGCCCCATGGCGCGGGAGACAGGGGCCGCGAGGGGGGCGGGCTACACCTTC.